The rows below give T cell receptor beta chains drawn from one sample of a study of blood T cells in healthy people across ages. TCRdb reprocessed the 5' RACE reads with MiXCR, giving one entry per CDR3 protein. The repertoire holds over 1,200,000 distinct CDR3 sequences, with approximately 60% as singletons. The sample comprised blood. These receptors were collected from a man younger than 30 in good health. The CDR3 runs from the conserved cysteine through the conserved F or W. The D gene is left open where the match is weak. Rows may omit the clone size; those that give it use once, few, many or a size class.

>TRBJ1-1|NA|NA|TRBV2
TGTGCCACCCTGGGGGGCCGGCACACTGAAGCTTTCTTT
CATLGGRHTEAFF
>TRBJ1-2|NA|few|TRBV24-1
TGTGCCAATTTTCAGGGCAGACTCTATGGCTACACCTTC
CANFQGRLYGYTF
>TRBJ2-3|TRBD2|NA|TRBV5-6
TGTGCCAGCAGCTTGGTCCTAGCGGGCACAGATACGCAGTATTTT
CASSLVLAGTDTQYF
>TRBJ2-1|TRBD2|NA|TRBV20-1
TGCAGTGCTTCAACCGGGACTAGCGGGTTCTCCTACAATGAGCAGTTCTTC
CSASTGTSGFSYNEQFF
>TRBJ1-2|TRBD1|few|TRBV29-1
TGCAGCGTGGAGGACAGGCGCGGCTACACCTTC
CSVEDRRGYTF
>TRBJ2-3|NA|NA|TRBV12-3/TRBV12-4
TGTGCCAGCAGTTTCTTCCCTCCGGGGGGCGGCGATACGCAGTATTTT
CASSFFPPGGGDTQYF
>TRBJ2-4|NA|NA|TRBV20-1
TGCAGTGCTAGAGATTACGGTGTCCTAGCCAAAAACATTCAGTACTTC
CSARDYGVLAKNIQYF
>TRBJ2-7|NA|NA|TRBV9
TGTGCCAGCAGCGTGTCTGGCGCGGAGCAGTACTTC
CASSVSGAEQYF
>TRBJ1-6|NA|few|TRBV9
TGTGCCAGCAGCGCAGGGCAGAATCTATCACCCCTCCACTTT
CASSAGQNLSPLHF
>TRBJ2-2|NA|NA|TRBV6-1
TGTGCCAGCAAGGCAGCGAACACCGGGGAGCTGTTTTTT
CASKAANTGELFF
>TRBJ2-3|TRBD1|NA|TRBV5-6
TGTGCCAGCAGGTGCGGGACAGGTAGCACAGATACGCAGTATTTT
CASRCGTGSTDTQYF
>TRBJ1-1|NA|NA|TRBV28
TGTGCCAGCAGTCTTAGGGGGGTTGAAGCTTTCTTT
CASSLRGVEAFF
>TRBJ2-5|NA|few|TRBV6-5
TGTGCCAGCACCCACGGGGAGACCCAGTACTTC
CASTHGETQYF
>TRBJ2-5|TRBD2|NA|TRBV3-1
TGTGCCAGCAGCCACCGCGGGGGAGAAGAGACCCAGTACTTC
CASSHRGGEETQYF
>TRBJ2-4|TRBD1|NA|TRBV3-1
TGTGCCAGCAGCCAGGTCTTATGGACAGGGACCAAAAACATTCAGTACTTC
CASSQVLWTGTKNIQYF
>TRBJ1-1|NA|once|TRBV9
TGCGCCAGCAACTCTGGGTTGAACACTGAAGCTTTCTTT
CASNSGLNTEAFF
>TRBJ2-7|NA|NA|TRBV12-3/TRBV12-4
TGTGCCAGCAGAACCGAGGGGGTTTCCTACGAGCAGTACTTC
CASRTEGVSYEQYF
>TRBJ1-2|NA|NA|TRBV5-1
TGCGCCAGCAGCTTGGGAGCTGGGGACGGTAACTATGGCTACACCTTC
CASSLGAGDGNYGYTF
>TRBJ2-2|TRBD2|NA|TRBV29-1
TGCAGCGTGGGGACTAGCTCGCCCAGGGAGCTGTTTTTT
CSVGTSSPRELFF
>TRBJ1-1|NA|NA|TRBV5-1
TGCGCCAGCAGATTTCCAAAGACAGGAACGAACACTGAAGCTTTCTTT
CASRFPKTGTNTEAFF
>TRBJ2-5|NA|NA|TRBV11-2
TGTGCCAGCAGCTTAGTGATGGAAGAGACCCAGTACTTC
CASSLVMEETQYF
>TRBJ1-3|NA|NA|TRBV4-3
TGCGCCAGCAGCGAAGGCAGCACTTCTGGAAACACCATATATTTT
CASSEGSTSGNTIYF
>TRBJ2-3|NA|NA|TRBV7-2
TGTGCCAGCAGCTTAGAAGTTAGGCAGCGCCCTAGCACAGATACGCAGTATTTT
CASSLEVRQRPSTDTQYF
>TRBJ2-7|NA|once|TRBV20-1
TGCAGTGCTAGAGATGGCCTGGGAACCTACGAGCAGTACTTC
CSARDGLGTYEQYF
>TRBJ1-4|NA|NA|TRBV3-1
TGTGCCAGCAGCCAAGAGATGGGGCGGAGTGAAGAACTGTTTTTT
CASSQEMGRSEELFF
>TRBJ2-7|TRBD2|NA|TRBV12-3/TRBV12-4
TGTGCCAGCAGTCCCGGGACTAGCGGACCCATCTCCTACGGGCAGTACTTC
CASSPGTSGPISYGQYF
>TRBJ1-5|TRBD1|many|TRBV4-1
TGCGCCAGCAGCCATCGGGAGGGACAGGGGGGTCAGCCCCAGCATTTT
CASSHREGQGGQPQHF
>TRBJ2-5|TRBD1|NA|TRBV6-2/TRBV6-3
TGTGCCAGTCAGGACAGGTCTAGAGAGCAGTACTTC
CASQDRSREQYF
>TRBJ2-1|TRBD1|NA|TRBV27
TGTGCCAGCAGAACTCACGGGACAGGGTTGAATGAGCAGTTCTTC
CASRTHGTGLNEQFF
>TRBJ2-1|TRBD2|NA|TRBV2
TGTGCCAGCAGTATCCCCGGGACTAGCGGGAGCAATGAGCAGTTCTTC
CASSIPGTSGSNEQFF
>TRBJ2-1|NA|few|TRBV24-1
TGTGCCACCAGTGATCTCAGGGCGGGAAATGAGCAGTTCTTC
CATSDLRAGNEQFF
>TRBJ2-5|TRBD2|NA|TRBV20-1
TGCAGTGCTAGAGTCCTCGCCGGGACTAAAAAAGAGACCCAGTACTTC
CSARVLAGTKKETQYF
>TRBJ1-2|NA|NA|TRBV27
TGTGCCAGCAGTGACAGGACCGGAAAGGGCTACACCTTC
CASSDRTGKGYTF
>TRBJ1-5|NA|few|TRBV6-4
TGTGCCAGCAGTGAGGCAGGCCAGGAGCCCCAGCATTTT
CASSEAGQEPQHF
>TRBJ2-3|TRBD2|NA|TRBV10-1
TGCGCCAGCAGTGAGTCAAAGCGGGGGATCACAGATACGCAGTATTTT
CASSESKRGITDTQYF
>TRBJ2-7|NA|NA|TRBV3-1
TGTGCCAGCAGCCATGATGGCGGCCGATCCTACGAGCAGTACTTC
CASSHDGGRSYEQYF
>TRBJ1-4|TRBD1|few|TRBV13
TGTGCCAGCAGCTCGACAGGGGGCGCGACCGACAATGAAAAACTGTTTTTT
CASSSTGGATDNEKLFF
>TRBJ2-1|NA|NA|TRBV6-1
TGTGCCAGCAGTCAGAACCCACCGGCGGAGACGTACAATGAGCAGTTCTTC
CASSQNPPAETYNEQFF
>TRBJ2-1|TRBD2|many|TRBV20-1
TGCAGTGCTAGAGAGGGTAGCGGGGGGTTATGGTACGATGAGCAGTTCTTC
CSAREGSGGLWYDEQFF
>TRBJ2-3|NA|once|TRBV12-3/TRBV12-4
TGTGCCAGCAGTCCAAACACGTTCTTGGGGTATTTT
CASSPNTFLGYF
>TRBJ2-3|TRBD2|NA|TRBV12-3/TRBV12-4
TGTGCCAGCAGTCCCCAGGAGCGGGGGGGCGTAGATACGCAGTATTTT
CASSPQERGGVDTQYF
>TRBJ1-1|TRBD1|few|TRBV25-1
TGTGCCAGCAGTGAAGGACAGGGCTCTGAAGCTTTCTTT
CASSEGQGSEAFF
>TRBJ2-3|NA|NA|TRBV27
TGTGCCAGCAGTTTATTTCAGGGACCAGATACGCAGTATTTT
CASSLFQGPDTQYF
>TRBJ2-5|NA|NA|TRBV3-1
TGTGCCAGCAGCCAAGGCTCGGCGGGGGCCCTAGAGACCCAGTACTTC
CASSQGSAGALETQYF
>TRBJ1-2|NA|NA|TRBV29-1
TGCAGCGTTACTGTAGGAGTGAAGGATGGCTACACCTTC
CSVTVGVKDGYTF
>TRBJ1-6|TRBD1|NA|TRBV4-1
TGCGCCAGCAGCCAAGCCGGGACAGGGGATAATTCACCCCTCCACTTT
CASSQAGTGDNSPLHF
>TRBJ2-1|TRBD2|few|TRBV7-9
TGTGCCAGCAGCCCTAGCGGGAGGGCCCCCTACAATGAGCAGTTCTTC
CASSPSGRAPYNEQFF
>TRBJ1-6|TRBD1|NA|TRBV27
TGTGCCAGCACCACCGGACAGGGAAATTCACCCCTCCACTTT
CASTTGQGNSPLHF
>TRBJ2-1|NA|NA|TRBV27
TGTGCCAGCATGAGAACAGTGATGGGGAATGAGCAGTTCTTC
CASMRTVMGNEQFF
>TRBJ2-7|NA|NA|TRBV11-2
TGTGCCAGCAGGTCGAACGAGTACGAGCAGTACTTC
CASRSNEYEQYF
>TRBJ1-2|TRBD1|NA|TRBV20-1
TGCAGTGCTAGTCCGGGACAGGGGCTCGTAGGCTACACCTTC
CSASPGQGLVGYTF